This T cell receptor beta chain was documented in a study of shared clonotypes between healthy human individuals. An even split of each subset's genomic DNA across several immunoSEQ plates was performed. Some clones are missing from TCRdb's copy, which holds only in-frame ones; the method was immunoSEQ multiplex PCR. This table has about 1,800,000 clones, about 94% appearing once. Study-wide results and limits: The low donor count limited represented genetic and exposure-history diversity. Among four donors, roughly 5% of naive CD4 clonotypes were found in common.

The V segment lost 3 bases and the J segment 9 bases; nucleotides outside the gene matches: 8. This CDR3 contains 14 residues. The germline gives CDR1 LGHNA, CDR2 YSLEER. Naive CD8 cells, CD45RO-negative and positively selected for CCR7, excluded terminally differentiated effector memory CD45RA+ cells. This clone was seen a single time. Its specificity is not known. This chain uses TRBV4-3 with TRBJ1-2; the match to TRBD1 covers 9 bases. Sequencing input: naive CD8+ T cells sorted from blood. This TCR was sampled from a man aged 18 to 30 in good health. CDR3: CASSHLGTGLSYTF. The DNA of the CDR3 is TGCGCCAGCAGCCACCTCGGGACAGGGTTGAGCTACACCTTC.